The present T cell receptor beta chain was sequenced within a study of T-cell memory formation after mild COVID-19. Study-wide results and caveats: The pre-infection memory compartment contained some responding clones, suggesting cross-reactive memory joined.

cDNA libraries for TCR alpha and TCR beta, carrying sample barcodes and UMIs, came from 5'RACE with constant-segment primers. TCRdb recomputed calls from the 5' RACE reads with MiXCR, one row per CDR3 protein. Of about 200,000 distinct CDR3 sequences in the sample, over 7.5% are singletons; the top ten hold roughly 3.5%. With 6 bases removed from V and 4 bases from J, the gap between germline ends came to 14 bases. The CDR3 totals 14 residues. Germline V gene lookup returns CDR1 SGHDT and CDR2 YYEEEE. Comment on this clonotype: Its target is not known.

The chain recombines TRBV5-6 with TRBJ2-1; D gene ambiguous. The sequence derives from a young man who had mild COVID-19 (a few samples of this study predate the infection). Cell type and time point are not known. Sequencing was carried out using PBMCs or a T cell subset sorted from them (not recorded which). The CDR3 reads CASIPAPSYNEQFF. The CDR3 DNA sequence: TGTGCCAGCATCCCAGCCCCCTCATACAATGAGCAGTTCTTC.